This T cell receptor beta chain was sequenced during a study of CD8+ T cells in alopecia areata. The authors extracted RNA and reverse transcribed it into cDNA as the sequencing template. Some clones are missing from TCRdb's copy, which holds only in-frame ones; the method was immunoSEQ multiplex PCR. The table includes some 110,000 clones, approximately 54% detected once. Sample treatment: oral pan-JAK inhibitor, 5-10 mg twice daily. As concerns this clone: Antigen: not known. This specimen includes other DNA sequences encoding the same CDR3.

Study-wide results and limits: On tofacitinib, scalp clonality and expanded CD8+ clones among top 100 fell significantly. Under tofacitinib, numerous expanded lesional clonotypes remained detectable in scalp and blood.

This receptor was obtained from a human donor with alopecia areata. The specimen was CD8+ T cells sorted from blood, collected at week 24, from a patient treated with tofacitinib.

Here the CDR3 reads CASSWDRGETQYF. As DNA, the CDR3 is TGTGCCAGCAGCTGGGACAGGGGTGAGACCCAGTACTTC. The chain recombines TRBV7-8 with TRBJ2-5; 10 nucleotides match TRBD1. Germline V CDR1 and CDR2: SGHVS, FQNEAQ. The CDR3 contains 13 residues. V trimming: 4 bases; J trimming: 5 bases; junction bases outside the gene matches: 1.